This T cell receptor (beta chain) is from a study of cytomegalovirus exposure and HLA in healthy donors. Study outcomes and limitations: Most observed TCR sequences were rare, whereas some public TCRs were detected in many donors. Immune exposure was documented only through CMV serostatus.

This PCR relied on a set of 60 Vbeta primers and 13 Jbeta primers. Repertoires were generated with immunoSEQ multiplex PCR, while TCRdb's copy carries only in-frame clones and drops some. The sample yields 120,000 or so clones, around 85% seen once. Regarding this clone: Its antigen is unknown.

Looked up from germline, CDR1 is LNHDA and CDR2 is SQIVND (reference sequence). This CDR3 is built from 13 residues. Germline trimming cut 6 bases from V and 3 bases from J; bases unmatched to any gene: 4. The sample was PBMCs. This chain uses TRBV19 with TRBJ2-7, with 8 bases matching TRBD2. This clonotype was sampled from a man younger than 40 in good health and CMV-seronegative. CDR3 amino acids: CASSLGGGYEQYF. In nucleotides, the CDR3 is TGTGCCAGTAGCCTCGGGGGGGGCTACGAGCAGTACTTC.